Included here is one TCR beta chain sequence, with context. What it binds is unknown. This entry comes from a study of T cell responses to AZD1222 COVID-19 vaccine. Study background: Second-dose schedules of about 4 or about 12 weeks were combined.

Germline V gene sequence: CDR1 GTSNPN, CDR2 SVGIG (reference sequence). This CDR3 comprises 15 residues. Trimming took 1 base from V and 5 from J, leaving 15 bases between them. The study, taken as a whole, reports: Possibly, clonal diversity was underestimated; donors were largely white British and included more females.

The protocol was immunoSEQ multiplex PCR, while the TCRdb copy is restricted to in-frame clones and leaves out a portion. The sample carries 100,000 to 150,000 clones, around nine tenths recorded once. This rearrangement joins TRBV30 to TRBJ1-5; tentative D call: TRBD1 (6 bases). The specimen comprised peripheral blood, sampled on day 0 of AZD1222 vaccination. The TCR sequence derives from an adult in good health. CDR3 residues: CAWSGGDRSDQPQHF. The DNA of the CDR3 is TGTGCCTGGAGTGGCGGTGACAGGAGCGATCAGCCCCAGCATTTT.